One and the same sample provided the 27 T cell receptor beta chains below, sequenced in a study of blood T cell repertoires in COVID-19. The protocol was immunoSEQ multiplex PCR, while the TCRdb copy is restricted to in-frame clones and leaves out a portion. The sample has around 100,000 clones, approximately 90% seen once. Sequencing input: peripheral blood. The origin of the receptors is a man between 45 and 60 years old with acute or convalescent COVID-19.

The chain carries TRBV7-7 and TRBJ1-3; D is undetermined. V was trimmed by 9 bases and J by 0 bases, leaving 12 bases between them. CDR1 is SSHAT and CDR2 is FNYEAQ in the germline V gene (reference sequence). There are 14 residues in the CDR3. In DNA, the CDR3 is TGTGCCAGTAAGACTATTCACTCTGGAAACACCATATATTTT. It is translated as CASKTIHSGNTIYF.

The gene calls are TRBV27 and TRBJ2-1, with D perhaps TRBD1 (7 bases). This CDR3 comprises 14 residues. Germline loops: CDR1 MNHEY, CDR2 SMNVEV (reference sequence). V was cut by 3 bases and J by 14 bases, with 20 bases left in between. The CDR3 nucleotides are TGTGCCAGCAGTTTCCTACAGGGGCCCGGGGGCAAGTTCTTC. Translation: CASSFLQGPGGKFF.

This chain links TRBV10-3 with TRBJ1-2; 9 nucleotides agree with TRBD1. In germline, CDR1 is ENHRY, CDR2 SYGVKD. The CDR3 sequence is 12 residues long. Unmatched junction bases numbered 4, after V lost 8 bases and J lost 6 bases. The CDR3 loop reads CAIYRGQDGYTF. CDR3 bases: TGTGCCATCTACAGGGGGCAGGATGGCTACACCTTC.

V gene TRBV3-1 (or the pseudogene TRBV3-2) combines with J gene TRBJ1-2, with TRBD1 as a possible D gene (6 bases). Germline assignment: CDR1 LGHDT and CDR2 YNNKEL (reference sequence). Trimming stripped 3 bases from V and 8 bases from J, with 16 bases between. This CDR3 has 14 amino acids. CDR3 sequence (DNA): TGTGCCAGCAGCCATGGACAGCTCCGCGGGGGCTACACCTTC. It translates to CASSHGQLRGGYTF.

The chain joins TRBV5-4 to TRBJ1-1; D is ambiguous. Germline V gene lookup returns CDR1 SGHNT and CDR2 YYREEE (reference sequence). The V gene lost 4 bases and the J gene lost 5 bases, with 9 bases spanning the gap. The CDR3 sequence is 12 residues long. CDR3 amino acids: CASSAGLTEAFF. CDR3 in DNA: TGTGCCAGCAGCGCCGGGTTAACTGAAGCTTTCTTT.

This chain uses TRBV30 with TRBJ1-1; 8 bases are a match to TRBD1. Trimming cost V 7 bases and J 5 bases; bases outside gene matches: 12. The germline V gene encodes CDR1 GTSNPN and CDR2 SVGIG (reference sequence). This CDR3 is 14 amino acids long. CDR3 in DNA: TGTGCCTTTAATTCCAGGGGGCGATCGACTGAAGCTTTCTTT. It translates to CAFNSRGRSTEAFF.

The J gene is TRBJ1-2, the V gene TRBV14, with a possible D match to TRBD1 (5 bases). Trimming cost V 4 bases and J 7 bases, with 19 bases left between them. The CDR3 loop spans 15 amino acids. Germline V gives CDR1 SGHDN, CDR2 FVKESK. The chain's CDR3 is CASSRRGGAGIGYTF. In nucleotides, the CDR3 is TGTGCCAGCAGCCGTCGCGGAGGGGCTGGGATTGGCTACACCTTC.

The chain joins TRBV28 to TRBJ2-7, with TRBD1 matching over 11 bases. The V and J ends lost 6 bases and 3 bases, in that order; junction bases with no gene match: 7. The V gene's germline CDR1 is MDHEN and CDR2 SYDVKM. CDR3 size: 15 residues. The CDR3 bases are TGTGCCAGCAGCCTCACGGGGACAGGGGGCTACGAGCAGTACTTC. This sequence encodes CASSLTGTGGYEQYF.

CDR3 bases: TGTGCCAGCAGACAACATAGCAATCAGCCCCAGCATTTT. This codes for CASRQHSNQPQHF. The rearrangement links TRBV27 to TRBJ1-5; no clear D. The CDR3 is made up of 13 amino acids. The germline gives CDR1 MNHEY, CDR2 SMNVEV (reference sequence). V lost 6 bases, J lost 0 bases, and 6 bases lay in between.

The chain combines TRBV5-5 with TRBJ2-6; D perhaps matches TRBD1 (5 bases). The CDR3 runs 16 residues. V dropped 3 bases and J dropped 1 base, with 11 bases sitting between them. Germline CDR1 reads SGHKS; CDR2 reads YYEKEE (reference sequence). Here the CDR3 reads CASSSVRQSGANVLTF. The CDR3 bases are TGTGCCAGCAGCTCCGTCCGACAGTCTGGGGCCAACGTCCTGACTTTC.

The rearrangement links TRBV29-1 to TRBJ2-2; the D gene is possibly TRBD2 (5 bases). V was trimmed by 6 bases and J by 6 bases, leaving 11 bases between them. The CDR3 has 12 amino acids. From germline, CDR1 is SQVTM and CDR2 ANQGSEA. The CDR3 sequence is CSVGVGAGELFF. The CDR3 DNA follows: TGCAGCGTCGGGGTCGGCGCCGGGGAGCTGTTTTTT.

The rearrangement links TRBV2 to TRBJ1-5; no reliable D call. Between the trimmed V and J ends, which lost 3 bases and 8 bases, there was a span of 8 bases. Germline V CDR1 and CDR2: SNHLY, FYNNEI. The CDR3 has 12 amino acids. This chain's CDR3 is CASSDPGEPQHF. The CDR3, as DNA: TGTGCCAGCAGTGATCCCGGGGAGCCCCAGCATTTT.

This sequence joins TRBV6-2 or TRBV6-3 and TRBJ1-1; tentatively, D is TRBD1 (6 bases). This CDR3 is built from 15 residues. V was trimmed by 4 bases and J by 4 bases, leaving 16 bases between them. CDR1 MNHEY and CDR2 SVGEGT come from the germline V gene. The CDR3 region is CASSFTAGAGTEAFF. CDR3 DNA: TGTGCCAGCAGTTTCACGGCAGGGGCCGGCACTGAAGCTTTCTTT.

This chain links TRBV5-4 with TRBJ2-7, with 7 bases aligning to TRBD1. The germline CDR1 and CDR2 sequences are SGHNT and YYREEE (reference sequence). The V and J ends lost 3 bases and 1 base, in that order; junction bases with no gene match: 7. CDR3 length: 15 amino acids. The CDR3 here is CASSSGTVGSYEQYF. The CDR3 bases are TGTGCCAGCAGCTCCGGGACAGTCGGGTCCTACGAGCAGTACTTC. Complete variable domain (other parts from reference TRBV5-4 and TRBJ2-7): ETGVTQSPTHLIKTRGQQVTLRCSSQSGHNTVSWYQQALGQGPQFIFQYYREEENGRGNFPPRFSGLQFPNYSSELNVNALELDDSALYLCASSSGTVGSYEQYFGPGTRLTVT.

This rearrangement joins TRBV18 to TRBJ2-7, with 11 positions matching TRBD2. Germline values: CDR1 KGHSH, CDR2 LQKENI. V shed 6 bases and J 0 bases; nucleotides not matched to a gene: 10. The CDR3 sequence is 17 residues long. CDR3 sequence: CASSPSTSGGFSYEQYF. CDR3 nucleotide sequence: TGTGCCAGCTCGCCATCTACTAGCGGGGGATTCTCCTACGAGCAGTACTTC.

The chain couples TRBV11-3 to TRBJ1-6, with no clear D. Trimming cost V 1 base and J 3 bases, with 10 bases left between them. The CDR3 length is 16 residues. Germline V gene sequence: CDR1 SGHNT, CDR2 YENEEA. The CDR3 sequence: CASSLGAAYYNSPLHF. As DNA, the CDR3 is TGTGCCAGCAGCTTAGGAGCAGCGTACTATAATTCACCCCTCCACTTT.

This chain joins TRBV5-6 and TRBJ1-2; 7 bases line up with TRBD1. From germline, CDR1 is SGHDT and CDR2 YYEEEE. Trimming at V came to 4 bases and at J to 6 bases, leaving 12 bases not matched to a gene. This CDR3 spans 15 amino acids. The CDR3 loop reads CASSGATGRRDGYTF. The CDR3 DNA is TGTGCCAGCAGCGGGGCGACAGGGAGGAGGGATGGCTACACCTTC.

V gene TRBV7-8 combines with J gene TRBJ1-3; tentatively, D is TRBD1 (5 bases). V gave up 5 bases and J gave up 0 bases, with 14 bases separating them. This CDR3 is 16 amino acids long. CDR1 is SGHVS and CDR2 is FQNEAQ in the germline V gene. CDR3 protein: CASSPRDLSSGNTIYF. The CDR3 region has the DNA TGTGCCAGCAGCCCCCGGGACTTGAGCTCTGGAAACACCATATATTTT. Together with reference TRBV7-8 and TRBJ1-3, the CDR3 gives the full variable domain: GAGVSQSPRYKVAKRGQDVALRCDPISGHVSLFWYQQALGQGPEFLTYFQNEAQLDKSGLPSDRFFAERPEGSVSTLKIQRTQQEDSAVYLCASSPRDLSSGNTIYFGEGSWLTVV.

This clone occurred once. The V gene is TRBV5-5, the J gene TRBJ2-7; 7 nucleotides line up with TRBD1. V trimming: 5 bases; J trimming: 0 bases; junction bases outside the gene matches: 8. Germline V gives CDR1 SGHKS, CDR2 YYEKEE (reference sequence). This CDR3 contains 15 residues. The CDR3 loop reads CASRYNRGSSYEQYF. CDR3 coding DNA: TGTGCCAGCAGGTATAACAGGGGATCCTCCTACGAGCAGTACTTC.

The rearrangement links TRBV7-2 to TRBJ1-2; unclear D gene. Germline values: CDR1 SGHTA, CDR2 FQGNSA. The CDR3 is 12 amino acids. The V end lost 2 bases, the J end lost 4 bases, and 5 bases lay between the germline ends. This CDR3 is CASSLPVYGYTF. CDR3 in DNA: TGTGCCAGCAGCTTACCAGTCTATGGCTACACCTTC.

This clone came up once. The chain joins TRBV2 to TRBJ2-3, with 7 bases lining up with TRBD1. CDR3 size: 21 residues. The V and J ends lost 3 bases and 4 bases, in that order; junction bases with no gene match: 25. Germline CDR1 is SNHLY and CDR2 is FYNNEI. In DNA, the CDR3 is TGTGCCAGCAGTGATTTTGGCGTGGGTGGAAAGGGGGCGGTGGAATCAGATACGCAGTATTTT. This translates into CASSDFGVGGKGAVESDTQYF.

CDR3 nucleotides: TGTGCCAGCAGCTTCTGGACAGGGGGATGGTACCAAGAGACCCAGTACTTC. As protein: CASSFWTGGWYQETQYF. The J gene is TRBJ2-5, the V gene TRBV7-9; TRBD1 matches at 10 bases. Unmatched junction bases numbered 7, after V lost 3 bases and J lost 0 bases. There are 17 residues in the CDR3. Germline V gene lookup returns CDR1 SEHNR and CDR2 FQNEAQ (reference sequence).

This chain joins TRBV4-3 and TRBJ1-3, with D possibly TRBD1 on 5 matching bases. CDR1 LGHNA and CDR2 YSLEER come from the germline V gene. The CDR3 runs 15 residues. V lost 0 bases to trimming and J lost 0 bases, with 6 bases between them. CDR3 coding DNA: TGCGCCAGCAGCCAAGATACAGGCTCTGGAAACACCATATATTTT. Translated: CASSQDTGSGNTIYF.

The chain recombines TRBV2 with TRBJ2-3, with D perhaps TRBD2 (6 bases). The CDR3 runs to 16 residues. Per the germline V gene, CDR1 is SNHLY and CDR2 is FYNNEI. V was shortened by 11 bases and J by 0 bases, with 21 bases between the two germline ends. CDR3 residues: CASGGLIATSTDTQYF. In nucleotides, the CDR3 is TGTGCCTCCGGAGGGTTAATTGCCACTAGCACAGATACGCAGTATTTT.

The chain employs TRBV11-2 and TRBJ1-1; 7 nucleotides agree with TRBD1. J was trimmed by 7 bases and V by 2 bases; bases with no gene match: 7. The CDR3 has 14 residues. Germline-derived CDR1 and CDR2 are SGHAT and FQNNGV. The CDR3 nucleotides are TGTGCCAGCAGCTTAACACAGGGGTCGGTTGAAGCTTTCTTT. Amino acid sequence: CASSLTQGSVEAFF.

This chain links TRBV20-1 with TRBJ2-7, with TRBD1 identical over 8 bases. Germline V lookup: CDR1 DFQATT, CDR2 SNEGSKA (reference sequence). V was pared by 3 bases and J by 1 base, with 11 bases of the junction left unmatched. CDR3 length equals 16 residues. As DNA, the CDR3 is TGCAGTGCTAGTAGGACCGGGACAGGACTTTCCTACGAGCAGTACTTC. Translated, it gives CSASRTGTGLSYEQYF.

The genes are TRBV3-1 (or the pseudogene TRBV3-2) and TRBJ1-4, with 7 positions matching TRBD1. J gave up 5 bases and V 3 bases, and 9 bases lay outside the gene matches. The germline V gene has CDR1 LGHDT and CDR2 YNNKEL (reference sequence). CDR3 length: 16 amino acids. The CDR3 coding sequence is TGTGCCAGCAGCCACGTGATCACGGGACAGAATGAAAAACTGTTTTTT. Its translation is CASSHVITGQNEKLFF.